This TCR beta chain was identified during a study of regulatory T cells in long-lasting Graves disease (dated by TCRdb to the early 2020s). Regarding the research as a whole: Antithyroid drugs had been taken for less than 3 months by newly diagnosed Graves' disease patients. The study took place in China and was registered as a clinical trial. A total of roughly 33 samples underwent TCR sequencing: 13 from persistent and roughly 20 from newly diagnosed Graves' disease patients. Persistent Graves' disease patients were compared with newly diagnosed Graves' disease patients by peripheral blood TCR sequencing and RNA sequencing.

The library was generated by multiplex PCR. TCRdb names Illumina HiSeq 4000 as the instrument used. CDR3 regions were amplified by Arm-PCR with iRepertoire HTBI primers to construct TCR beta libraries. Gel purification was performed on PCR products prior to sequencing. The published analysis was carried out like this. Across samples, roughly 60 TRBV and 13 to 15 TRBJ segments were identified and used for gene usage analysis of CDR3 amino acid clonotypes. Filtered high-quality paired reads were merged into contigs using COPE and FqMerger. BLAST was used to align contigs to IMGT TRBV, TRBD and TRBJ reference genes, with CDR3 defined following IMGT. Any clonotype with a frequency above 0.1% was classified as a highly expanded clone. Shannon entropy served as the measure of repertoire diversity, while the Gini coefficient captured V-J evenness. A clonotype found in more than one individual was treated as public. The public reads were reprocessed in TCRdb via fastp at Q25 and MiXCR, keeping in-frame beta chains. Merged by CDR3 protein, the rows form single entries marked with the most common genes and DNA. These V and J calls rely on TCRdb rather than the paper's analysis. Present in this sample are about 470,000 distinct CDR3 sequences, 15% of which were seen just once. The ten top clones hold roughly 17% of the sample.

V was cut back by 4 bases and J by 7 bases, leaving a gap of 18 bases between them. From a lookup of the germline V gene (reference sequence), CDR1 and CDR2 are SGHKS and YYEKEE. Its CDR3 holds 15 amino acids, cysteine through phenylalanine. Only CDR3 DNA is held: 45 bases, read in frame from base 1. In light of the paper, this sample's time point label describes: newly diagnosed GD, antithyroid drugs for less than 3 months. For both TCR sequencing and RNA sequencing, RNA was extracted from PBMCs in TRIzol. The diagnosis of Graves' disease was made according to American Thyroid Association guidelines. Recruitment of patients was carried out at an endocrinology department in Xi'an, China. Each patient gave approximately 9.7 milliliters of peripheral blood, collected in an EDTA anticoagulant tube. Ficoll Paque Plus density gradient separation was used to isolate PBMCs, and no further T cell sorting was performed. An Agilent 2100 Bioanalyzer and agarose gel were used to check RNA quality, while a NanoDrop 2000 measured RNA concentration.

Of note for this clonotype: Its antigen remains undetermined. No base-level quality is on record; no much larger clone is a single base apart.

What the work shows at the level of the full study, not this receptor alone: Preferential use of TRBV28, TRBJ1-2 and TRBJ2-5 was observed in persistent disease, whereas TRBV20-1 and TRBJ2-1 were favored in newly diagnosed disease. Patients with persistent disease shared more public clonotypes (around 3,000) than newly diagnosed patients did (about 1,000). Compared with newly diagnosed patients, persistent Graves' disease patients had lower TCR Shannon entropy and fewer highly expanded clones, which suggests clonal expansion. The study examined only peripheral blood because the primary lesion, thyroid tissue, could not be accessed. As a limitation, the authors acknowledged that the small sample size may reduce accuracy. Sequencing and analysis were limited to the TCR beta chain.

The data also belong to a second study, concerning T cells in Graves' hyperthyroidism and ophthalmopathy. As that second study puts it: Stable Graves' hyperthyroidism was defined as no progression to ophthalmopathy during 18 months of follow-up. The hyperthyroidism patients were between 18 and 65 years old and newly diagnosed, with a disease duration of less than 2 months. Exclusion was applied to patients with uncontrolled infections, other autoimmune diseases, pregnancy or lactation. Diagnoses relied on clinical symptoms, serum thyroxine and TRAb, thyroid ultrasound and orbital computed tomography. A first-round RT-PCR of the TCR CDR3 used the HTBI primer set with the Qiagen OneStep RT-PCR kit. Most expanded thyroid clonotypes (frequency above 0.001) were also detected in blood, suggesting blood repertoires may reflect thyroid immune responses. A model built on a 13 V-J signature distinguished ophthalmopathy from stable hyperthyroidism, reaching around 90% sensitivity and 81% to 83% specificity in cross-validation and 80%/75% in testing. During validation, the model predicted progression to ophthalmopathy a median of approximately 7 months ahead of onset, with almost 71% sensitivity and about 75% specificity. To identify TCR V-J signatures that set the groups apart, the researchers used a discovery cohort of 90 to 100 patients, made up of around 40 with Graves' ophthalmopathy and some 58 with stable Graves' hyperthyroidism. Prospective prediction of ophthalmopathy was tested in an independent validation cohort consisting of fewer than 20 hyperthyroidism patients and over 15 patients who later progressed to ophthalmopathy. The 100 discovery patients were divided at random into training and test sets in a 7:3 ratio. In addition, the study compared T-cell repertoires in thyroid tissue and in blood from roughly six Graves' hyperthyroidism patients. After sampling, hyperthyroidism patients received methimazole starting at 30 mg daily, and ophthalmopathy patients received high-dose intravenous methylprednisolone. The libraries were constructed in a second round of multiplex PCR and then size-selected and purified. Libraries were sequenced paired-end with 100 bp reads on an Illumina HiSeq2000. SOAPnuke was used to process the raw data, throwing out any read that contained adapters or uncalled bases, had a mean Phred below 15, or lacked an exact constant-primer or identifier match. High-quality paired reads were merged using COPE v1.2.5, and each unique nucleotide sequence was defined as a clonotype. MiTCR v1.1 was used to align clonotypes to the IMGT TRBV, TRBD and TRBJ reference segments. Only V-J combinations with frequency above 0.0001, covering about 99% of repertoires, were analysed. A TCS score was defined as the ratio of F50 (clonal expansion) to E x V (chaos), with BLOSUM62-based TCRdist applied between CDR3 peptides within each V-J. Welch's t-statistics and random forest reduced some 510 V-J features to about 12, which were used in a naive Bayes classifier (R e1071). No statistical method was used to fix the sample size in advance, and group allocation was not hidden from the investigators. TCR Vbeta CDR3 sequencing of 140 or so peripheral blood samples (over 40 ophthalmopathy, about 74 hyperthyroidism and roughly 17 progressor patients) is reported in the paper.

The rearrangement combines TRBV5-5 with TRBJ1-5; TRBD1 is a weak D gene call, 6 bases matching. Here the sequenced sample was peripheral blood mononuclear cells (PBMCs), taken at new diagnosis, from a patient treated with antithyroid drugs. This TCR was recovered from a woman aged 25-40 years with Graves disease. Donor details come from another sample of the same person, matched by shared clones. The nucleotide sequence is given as TGTGCCAGCAGCCCGGATCCGGGGGCTGGGCAGCCCCAGCATTTT. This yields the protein CASSPDPGAGQPQHF.